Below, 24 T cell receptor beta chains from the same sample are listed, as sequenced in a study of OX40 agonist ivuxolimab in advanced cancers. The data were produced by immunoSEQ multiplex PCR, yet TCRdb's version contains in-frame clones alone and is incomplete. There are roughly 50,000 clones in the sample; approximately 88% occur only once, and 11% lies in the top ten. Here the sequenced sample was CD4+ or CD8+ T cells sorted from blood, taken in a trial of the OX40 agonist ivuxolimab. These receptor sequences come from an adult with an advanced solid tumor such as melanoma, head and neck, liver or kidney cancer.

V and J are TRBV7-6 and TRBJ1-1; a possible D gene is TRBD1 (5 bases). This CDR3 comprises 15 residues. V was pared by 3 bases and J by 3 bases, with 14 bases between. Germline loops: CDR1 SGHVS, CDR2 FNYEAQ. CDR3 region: CASSLGRGGYTEAFF. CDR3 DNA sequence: TGTGCCAGCAGCTTGGGGCGGGGAGGCTACACTGAAGCTTTCTTT. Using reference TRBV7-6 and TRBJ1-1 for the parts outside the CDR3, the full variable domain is GAGVSQSPRYKVTKRGQDVALRCDPISGHVSLYWYRQALGQGPEFLTYFNYEAQQDKSGLPNDRFSAERPEGSISTLTIQRTEQRDSAMYRCASSLGRGGYTEAFFGQGTRLTVV.

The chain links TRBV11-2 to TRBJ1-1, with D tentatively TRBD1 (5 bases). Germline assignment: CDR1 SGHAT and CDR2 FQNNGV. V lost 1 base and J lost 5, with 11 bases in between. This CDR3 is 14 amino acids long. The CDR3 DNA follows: TGTGCCAGCAGCTTAGGAGGGGCCAGAACTGAAGCTTTCTTT. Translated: CASSLGGARTEAFF.

CDR3 in amino acids: CAISELYSNQPQHF. For the CDR3, the DNA is TGTGCCATCAGTGAGTTATATAGCAATCAGCCCCAGCATTTT. The chain links TRBV10-3 to TRBJ1-5; D not resolved. The CDR3 is 14 residues long. V was pared by 1 base and J by 0 bases, with 4 bases between. Germline CDR1 ENHRY, CDR2 SYGVKD.

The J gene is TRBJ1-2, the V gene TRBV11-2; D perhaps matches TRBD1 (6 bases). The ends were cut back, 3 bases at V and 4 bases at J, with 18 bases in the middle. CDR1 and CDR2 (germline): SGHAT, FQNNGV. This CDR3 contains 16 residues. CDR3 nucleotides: TGTGCCAGCAGCTTGGTCCACCGGGACAAACTCTATGGCTACACCTTC. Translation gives CASSLVHRDKLYGYTF.

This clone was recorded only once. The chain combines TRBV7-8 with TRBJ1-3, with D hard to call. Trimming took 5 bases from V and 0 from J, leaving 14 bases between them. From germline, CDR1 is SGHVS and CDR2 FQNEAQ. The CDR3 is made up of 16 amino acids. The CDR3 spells CASSDQMARSGNTIYF. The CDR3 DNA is TGTGCCAGCAGCGACCAGATGGCGCGCTCTGGAAACACCATATATTTT.

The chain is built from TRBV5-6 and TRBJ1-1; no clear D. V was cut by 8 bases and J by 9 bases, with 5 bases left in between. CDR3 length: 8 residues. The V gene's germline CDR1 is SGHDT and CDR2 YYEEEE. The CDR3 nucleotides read TGTGCCAGTATGCAAGCTTTCTTT. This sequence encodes CASMQAFF.

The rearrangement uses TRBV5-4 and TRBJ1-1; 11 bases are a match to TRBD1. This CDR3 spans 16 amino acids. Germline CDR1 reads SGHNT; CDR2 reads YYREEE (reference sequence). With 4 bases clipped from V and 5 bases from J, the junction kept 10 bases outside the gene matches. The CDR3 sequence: CASSRLWDRGSTEAFF. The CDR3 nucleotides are TGTGCCAGCAGCCGGCTGTGGGACAGGGGGAGTACTGAAGCTTTCTTT.

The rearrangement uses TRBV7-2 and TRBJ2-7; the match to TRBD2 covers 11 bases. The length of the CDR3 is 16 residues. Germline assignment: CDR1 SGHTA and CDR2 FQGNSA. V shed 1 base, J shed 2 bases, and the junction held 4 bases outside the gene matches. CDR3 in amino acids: CASSLGLAGGPYEQYF. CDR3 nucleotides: TGTGCCAGCAGCTTAGGGCTAGCGGGAGGACCCTACGAGCAGTACTTC.

This CDR3 is CASSITGLAGGETQYF. CDR3 sequence (DNA): TGTGCCAGTAGTATAACAGGACTAGCGGGAGGTGAGACCCAGTACTTC. This sequence joins TRBV19 and TRBJ2-5; 14 bases map to TRBD2. The CDR3 totals 16 residues. Germline assignment: CDR1 LNHDA and CDR2 SQIVND (reference sequence). V lost 2 bases to trimming and J lost 5 bases; unmatched junction nucleotides: 4.

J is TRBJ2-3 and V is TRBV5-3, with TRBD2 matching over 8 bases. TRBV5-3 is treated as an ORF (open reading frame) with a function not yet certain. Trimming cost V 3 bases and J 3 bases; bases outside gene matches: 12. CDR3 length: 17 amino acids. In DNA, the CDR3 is TGTGCCAGAAGCTACGCGGATGGAGCGGGGGATACAGATACGCAGTATTTT. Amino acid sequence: CARSYADGAGDTDTQYF.

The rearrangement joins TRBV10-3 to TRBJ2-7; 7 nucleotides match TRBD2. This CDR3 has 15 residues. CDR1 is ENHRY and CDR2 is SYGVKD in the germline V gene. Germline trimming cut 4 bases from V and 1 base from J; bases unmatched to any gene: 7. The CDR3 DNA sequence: TGTGCCATCAGTGGGGAGGGGATAAGGTCCTACGAGCAGTACTTC. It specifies CAISGEGIRSYEQYF.

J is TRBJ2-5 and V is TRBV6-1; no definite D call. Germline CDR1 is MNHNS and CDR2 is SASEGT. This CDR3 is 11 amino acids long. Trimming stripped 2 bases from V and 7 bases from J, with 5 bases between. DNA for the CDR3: TGTGCCAGCAGTGAAATGGGGACCCAGTACTTC. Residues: CASSEMGTQYF.

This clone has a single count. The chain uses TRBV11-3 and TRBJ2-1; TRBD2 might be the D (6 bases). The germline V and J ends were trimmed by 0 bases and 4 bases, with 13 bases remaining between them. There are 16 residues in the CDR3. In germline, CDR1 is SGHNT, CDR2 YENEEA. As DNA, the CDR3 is TGTGCCAGCAGCTTAGATCCGGGAGAAGGGTACAATGAGCAGTTCTTC. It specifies CASSLDPGEGYNEQFF.

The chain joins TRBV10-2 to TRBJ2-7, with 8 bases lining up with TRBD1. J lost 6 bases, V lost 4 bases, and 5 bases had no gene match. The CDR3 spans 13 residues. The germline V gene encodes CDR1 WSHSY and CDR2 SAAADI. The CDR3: CASSGTGLGEQYV. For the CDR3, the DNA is TGCGCCAGCAGTGGGACAGGGTTGGGCGAGCAGTACGTC.

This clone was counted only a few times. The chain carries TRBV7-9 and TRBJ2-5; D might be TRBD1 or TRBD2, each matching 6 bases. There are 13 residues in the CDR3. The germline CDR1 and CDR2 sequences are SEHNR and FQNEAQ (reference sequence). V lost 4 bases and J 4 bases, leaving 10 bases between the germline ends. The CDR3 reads CASSSPGAETQYF. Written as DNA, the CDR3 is TGTGCCAGCAGCTCCCCGGGGGCAGAGACCCAGTACTTC.

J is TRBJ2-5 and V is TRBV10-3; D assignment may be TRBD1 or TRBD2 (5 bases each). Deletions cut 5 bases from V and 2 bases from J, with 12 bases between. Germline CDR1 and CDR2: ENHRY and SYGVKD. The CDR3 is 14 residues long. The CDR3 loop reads CAISPGPLQETQYF. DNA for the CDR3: TGTGCCATCAGTCCGGGACCGCTACAAGAGACCCAGTACTTC.

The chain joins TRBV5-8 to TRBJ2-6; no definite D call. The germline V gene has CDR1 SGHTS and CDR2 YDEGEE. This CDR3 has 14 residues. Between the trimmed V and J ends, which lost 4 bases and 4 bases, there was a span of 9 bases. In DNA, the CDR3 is TGTGCCAGCAGCAGCAAGAAAGGGGCCAACGTCCTGACTTTC. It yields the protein CASSSKKGANVLTF.

The CDR3 region is CASSPRDLSSGNTIYF. CDR3 nucleotide sequence: TGTGCCAGCAGCCCCCGGGACCTTAGCTCTGGAAACACCATATATTTT. The chain links TRBV9 to TRBJ1-3; D perhaps matches TRBD1 (5 bases). V was cut by 4 bases and J by 0 bases, with 14 bases left in between. Germline V gives CDR1 SGDLS, CDR2 YYNGEE. The CDR3 is 16 residues long.

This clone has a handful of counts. The CDR3 is CASSDRKTEAFF. The CDR3 DNA reads as TGTGCCAGCAGTGATCGGAAGACTGAAGCTTTCTTT. V and J are TRBV2 and TRBJ1-1; D is ambiguous. Trimming shortened V by 3 bases and J by 5 bases, and 7 bases separated the two germline ends. There are 12 residues in the CDR3. CDR1 and CDR2 (germline): SNHLY, FYNNEI.

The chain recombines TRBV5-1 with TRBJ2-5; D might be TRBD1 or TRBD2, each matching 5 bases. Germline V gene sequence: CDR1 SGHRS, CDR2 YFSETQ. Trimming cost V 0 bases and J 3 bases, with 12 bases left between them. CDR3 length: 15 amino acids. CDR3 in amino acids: CASSLVWGYEETQYF. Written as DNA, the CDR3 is TGCGCCAGCAGCTTGGTCTGGGGGTACGAAGAGACCCAGTACTTC.

CDR3 DNA sequence: TGCGCCAGCAGCTCGAGCGAGGAAGAGACCCAGTACTTC. Its translation is CASSSSEEETQYF. The chain carries TRBV5-1 and TRBJ2-5; D not certain. This CDR3 spans 13 amino acids. V was shortened by 3 bases and J by 3 bases, with 9 bases between the two germline ends. Looked up from germline, CDR1 is SGHRS and CDR2 is YFSETQ.

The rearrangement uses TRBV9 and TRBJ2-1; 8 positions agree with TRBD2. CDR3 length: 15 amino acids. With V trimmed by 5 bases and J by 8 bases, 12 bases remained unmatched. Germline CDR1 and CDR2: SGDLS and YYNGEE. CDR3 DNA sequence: TGTGCCAGCAGACCCGGGACTAGGGGTCTCTATGAGCAGTTCTTC. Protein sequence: CASRPGTRGLYEQFF.

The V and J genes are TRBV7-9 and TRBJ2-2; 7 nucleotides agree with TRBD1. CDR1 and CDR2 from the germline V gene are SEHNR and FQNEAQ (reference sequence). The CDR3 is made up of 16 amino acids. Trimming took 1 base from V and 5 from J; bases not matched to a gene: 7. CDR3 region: CASSLVGRGSTGELFF. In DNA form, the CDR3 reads TGTGCCAGCAGCTTAGTCGGCAGGGGGTCGACCGGGGAGCTGTTTTTT.

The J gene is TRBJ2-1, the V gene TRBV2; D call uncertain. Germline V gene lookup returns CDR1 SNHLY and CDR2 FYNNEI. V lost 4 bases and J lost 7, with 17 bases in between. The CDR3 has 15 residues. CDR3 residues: CASSALNSQGNEQFF. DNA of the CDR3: TGTGCCAGCAGTGCCCTTAACTCCCAAGGTAATGAGCAGTTCTTC.